What follows are 17 T cell receptor beta chains derived from one specimen sequenced in a study of blood T cells in healthy people across ages. The second PCR ran about 6 to 12 cycles with a sample-barcoded 5' primer and J-beta primers. TCRdb re-called the 5' RACE reads through MiXCR, storing one row per CDR3 protein. The data contain some 1.5 million distinct CDR3 sequences, 28% of them singletons. The sequencing input was blood. Receptors were obtained from a woman under 40 in good health.

The rearrangement joins TRBV7-9 to TRBJ1-1, with D tentatively TRBD1 (6 bases). CDR1 is SEHNR, CDR2 FQNEAQ, per germline (reference sequence). The CDR3 contains 13 residues. With 1 base removed from V and 9 bases from J, the gap between germline ends came to 12 bases. In DNA, the CDR3 is TGTGCCAGCAGCTTAGTTTCGGGGGCGAAAGCTTTCTTT. Protein product: CASSLVSGAKAFF. The full variable domain, rest sourced from reference TRBV7-9 and TRBJ1-1, is DTGVSQNPRHKITKRGQNVTFRCDPISEHNRLYWYRQTLGQGPEFLTYFQNEAQLEKSRLLSDRFSAERPKGSFSTLEIQRTEQGDSAMYLCASSLVSGAKAFFGQGTRLTVV.

This clonotype was detected ten times or more. V usage is TRBV12-3 or TRBV12-4 and J usage is TRBJ2-1; 9 bases fit TRBD2. The CDR3 contains 15 residues. Unmatched junction bases numbered 5, after V lost 3 bases and J lost 5 bases. This chain's CDR3 is CASSLAASGNNEQFF. For the CDR3, the DNA is TGTGCCAGCAGTTTGGCGGCTAGCGGGAACAATGAGCAGTTCTTC.

This clonotype was counted many times. The chain is built from TRBV29-1 and TRBJ2-5; perhaps TRBD1 as D (6 bases). Germline CDR1 and CDR2: SQVTM and ANQGSEA. The germline V and J ends were trimmed by 4 bases and 2 bases, with 14 bases remaining between them. This CDR3 has 14 amino acids. The CDR3 region is CSVVRRGIQETQYF. The CDR3 DNA reads as TGCAGCGTTGTACGCAGGGGCATACAAGAGACCCAGTACTTC.

This clonotype was counted at least ten times. V gene TRBV10-3 combines with J gene TRBJ1-2; 8 positions agree with TRBD1. This CDR3 is 14 amino acids long. V shed 3 bases, J shed 8 bases, and the junction held 8 bases outside the gene matches. Germline values: CDR1 ENHRY, CDR2 SYGVKD. CDR3 nucleotide sequence: TGTGCCATCAGTGACCTAGGAGGACAGGGCGGCTACACCTTC. Translated: CAISDLGGQGGYTF.

V usage is TRBV12-5 and J usage is TRBJ1-5; tentatively, D is TRBD1 (6 bases). Per germline, CDR1 LGHNT and CDR2 FRNRAP. This CDR3 region has 13 residues. V was clipped by 6 bases and J by 4 bases, with 10 bases between them. CDR3 protein: CASGARGNQPQHF. The DNA for the CDR3 is TGTGCTAGTGGAGCCAGGGGTAATCAGCCCCAGCATTTT.

The chain is built from TRBV28 and TRBJ1-5; D gene ambiguous. From germline, CDR1 is MDHEN and CDR2 SYDVKM. Trimming cost V 2 bases and J 13 bases, with 9 bases left between them. The CDR3 contains 11 residues. CDR3 residues: CASSLKRSQHF. The CDR3 bases are TGTGCCAGCAGTTTAAAACGGTCTCAGCATTTT.

This clonotype was observed at least ten times. This chain connects TRBV6-6 to TRBJ2-7; D is tentatively TRBD1 or TRBD2 (5 bases each). V shed 0 bases and J shed 0 bases, with 15 bases lying between them. Per germline, CDR1 MNHNY and CDR2 SVGAGI (reference sequence). This CDR3 contains 17 residues. The CDR3 spells CASSYSAGAYSSYEQYF. In nucleotides, the CDR3 is TGTGCCAGCAGTTACTCGGCCGGGGCGTATAGCTCCTACGAGCAGTACTTC.

This clonotype showed up just a few times. A read error is possible here, since a much larger clone lies one base away. The CDR3 DNA reads TGTGCCAGCAGTTTATTTGCCTACAATGAGCAGTTCTTC. Its protein is CASSLFAYNEQFF. The chain has TRBV27 and TRBJ2-1; D gene unclear. This CDR3 comprises 13 residues. V was cut by 1 base and J by 2 bases, with 3 bases left in between. Germline V CDR1 and CDR2: MNHEY, SMNVEV (reference sequence).

The chain is built from TRBV5-1 and TRBJ1-2; TRBD1 is a possible D gene (6 bases). The ends were cut back, 4 bases at V and 0 bases at J, with 13 bases in the middle. Germline V lookup: CDR1 SGHRS, CDR2 YFSETQ. The CDR3 has 15 amino acids. The CDR3 DNA is TGCGCCAGCAGCGTGTCGGAGGGGGCTAACTATGGCTACACCTTC. Translated: CASSVSEGANYGYTF. Full variable domain (outside the CDR3, taken from reference TRBV5-1 and TRBJ1-2): KAGVTQTPRYLIKTRGQQVTLSCSPISGHRSVSWYQQTPGQGLQFLFEYFSETQRNKGNFPGRFSGRQFSNSRSEMNVSTLELGDSALYLCASSVSEGANYGYTFGSGTRLTVV.

The gene calls are TRBV2 and TRBJ1-2; TRBD1 matches at 9 bases. Germline CDR1 SNHLY, CDR2 FYNNEI. V was pared by 5 bases and J by 4 bases, with 14 bases of the junction left unmatched. This CDR3 spans 17 amino acids. The CDR3 spells CASSPDLPGQGSYGYTF. In DNA, the CDR3 is TGTGCCAGCAGTCCCGATCTCCCGGGACAGGGAAGCTATGGCTACACCTTC. Full variable domain (rest looked up from reference TRBV2 and TRBJ1-2): EPEVTQTPSHQVTQMGQEVILRCVPISNHLYFYWYRQILGQKVEFLVSFYNNEISEKSEIFDDQFSVERPDGSNFTLKIRSTKLEDSAMYFCASSPDLPGQGSYGYTFGSGTRLTVV.

The rearrangement uses TRBV4-1 and TRBJ1-5; D is possibly TRBD1 (6 bases). The CDR3 contains 17 residues. Looked up from germline, CDR1 is MGHRA and CDR2 is YSYEKL. V lost 0 bases and J lost 2, with 14 bases in between. The CDR3 coding sequence is TGCGCCAGCAGCCAAGACTTCACAGGGATGGGCAATCAGCCCCAGCATTTT. Protein sequence: CASSQDFTGMGNQPQHF.

The rearrangement joins TRBV20-1 to TRBJ2-7; 7 bases match TRBD2. The CDR3 sequence is 12 residues long. V trimming: 6 bases; J trimming: 3 bases; junction bases outside the gene matches: 5. The germline V gene has CDR1 DFQATT and CDR2 SNEGSKA (reference sequence). The CDR3 loop reads CSARREGYEQYF. CDR3 DNA: TGCAGTGCCCGAAGGGAGGGCTACGAGCAGTACTTC.

The chain joins TRBV12-3 or TRBV12-4 to TRBJ2-7; either TRBD1 or TRBD2 may fit D (5 bases each). The CDR3 sequence is 16 residues long. Trimming stripped 4 bases from V and 0 bases from J, with 16 bases between. The CDR3 here is CASSSKRGRDSYEQYF. The CDR3 bases are TGTGCCAGCAGTTCCAAGAGGGGACGCGACTCCTACGAGCAGTACTTC.

V is TRBV5-1 and J is TRBJ2-1; 9 nucleotides line up with TRBD2. Trimming at V came to 4 bases and at J to 4 bases, leaving 9 bases not matched to a gene. CDR3 length: 16 amino acids. Looked up from germline, CDR1 is SGHRS and CDR2 is YFSETQ. CDR3 in DNA: TGCGCCAGCAGCCTCAATAGCGGGGGCAAGTACAATGAGCAGTTCTTC. This codes for CASSLNSGGKYNEQFF.

The chain couples TRBV7-9 to TRBJ2-7; D perhaps matches TRBD2 (6 bases). This CDR3 is 16 amino acids long. Germline assignment: CDR1 SEHNR and CDR2 FQNEAQ (reference sequence). The V end was cut by 4 bases, the J end by 6 bases, with 22 bases between. Written as DNA, the CDR3 is TGTGCCAGCAGCTCGGAGGGACCCCCCCAGGGAACCGAGCAGTACTTC. This encodes CASSSEGPPQGTEQYF. Combining the CDR3 with reference TRBV7-9 and TRBJ2-7 gives the whole variable domain DTGVSQNPRHKITKRGQNVTFRCDPISEHNRLYWYRQTLGQGPEFLTYFQNEAQLEKSRLLSDRFSAERPKGSFSTLEIQRTEQGDSAMYLCASSSEGPPQGTEQYFGPGTRLTVT.

The sample holds one count of this clonotype. This chain connects TRBV7-2 to TRBJ1-2; no firm D call. The V end lost 4 bases, the J end lost 5 bases, and 17 bases lay between the germline ends. This CDR3 is built from 15 residues. Germline V gives CDR1 SGHTA, CDR2 FQGNSA. The CDR3, as DNA: TGTGCCAGCAGCTCCCTGAGGACGGGAGGTTATGGCTACACCTTC. Translation: CASSSLRTGGYGYTF.

This clonotype turned up a few times. The DNA of the CDR3 is TGCGCCAGCAGCCAGGGGGAGGGGTCCTACGAGCAGTACTTC. This sequence encodes CASSQGEGSYEQYF. The chain joins TRBV4-3 to TRBJ2-7, with 7 nucleotides matching TRBD2. The CDR3 has 14 residues. The ends lost 3 bases at V and 1 base at J; junction bases unmatched: 3. The germline V gene encodes CDR1 LGHNA and CDR2 YSLEER.